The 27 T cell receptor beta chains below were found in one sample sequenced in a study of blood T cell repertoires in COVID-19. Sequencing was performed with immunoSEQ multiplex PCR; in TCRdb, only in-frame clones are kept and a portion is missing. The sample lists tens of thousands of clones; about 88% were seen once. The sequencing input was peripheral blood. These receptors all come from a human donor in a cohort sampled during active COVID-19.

As DNA, the CDR3 is TGTGCCAGCAGCTTCTTAACAGGGACCAACACTGAAGCTTTCTTT. As protein: CASSFLTGTNTEAFF. The V and J genes are TRBV5-4 and TRBJ1-1; D might be TRBD1 (6 bases). Germline V CDR1 and CDR2: SGHNT, YYREEE (reference sequence). This CDR3 is built from 15 residues. The ends were cut back, 2 bases at V and 2 bases at J, with 13 bases in the middle.

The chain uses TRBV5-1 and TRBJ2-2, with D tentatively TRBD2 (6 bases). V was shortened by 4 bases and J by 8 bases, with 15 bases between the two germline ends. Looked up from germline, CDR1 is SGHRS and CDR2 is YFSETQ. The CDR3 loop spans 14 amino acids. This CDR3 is CASSPRRDEGELFF. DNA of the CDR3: TGCGCCAGCAGCCCCAGGAGGGACGAGGGGGAGCTGTTTTTT.

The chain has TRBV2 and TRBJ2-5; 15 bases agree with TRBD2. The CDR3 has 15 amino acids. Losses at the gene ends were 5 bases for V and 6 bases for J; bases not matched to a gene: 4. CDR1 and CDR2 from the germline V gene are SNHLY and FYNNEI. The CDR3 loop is CASSRTSGGAKTQYF. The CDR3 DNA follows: TGTGCCAGCAGTAGGACTAGCGGGGGGGCAAAGACCCAGTACTTC.

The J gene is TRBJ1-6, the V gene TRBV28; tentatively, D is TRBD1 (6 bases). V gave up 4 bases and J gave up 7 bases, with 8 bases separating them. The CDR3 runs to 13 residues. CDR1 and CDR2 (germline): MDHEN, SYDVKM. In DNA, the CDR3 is TGTGCCAGCAGTTCGGGACACAATTCACCCCTCCACTTT. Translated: CASSSGHNSPLHF. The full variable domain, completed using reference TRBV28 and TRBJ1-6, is DVKVTQSSRYLVKRTGEKVFLECVQDMDHENMFWYRQDPGLGLRLIYFSYDVKMKEKGDIPEGYSVSREKKERFSLILESASTNQTSMYLCASSSGHNSPLHFGNGTRLTVT.

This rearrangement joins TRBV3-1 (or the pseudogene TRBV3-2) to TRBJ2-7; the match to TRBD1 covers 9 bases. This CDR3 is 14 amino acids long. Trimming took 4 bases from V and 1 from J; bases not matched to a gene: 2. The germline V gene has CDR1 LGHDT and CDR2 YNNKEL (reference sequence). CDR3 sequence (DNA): TGTGCCAGCAGCCCCGGGACAGGGTCCTACGAGCAGTACGTC. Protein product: CASSPGTGSYEQYV.

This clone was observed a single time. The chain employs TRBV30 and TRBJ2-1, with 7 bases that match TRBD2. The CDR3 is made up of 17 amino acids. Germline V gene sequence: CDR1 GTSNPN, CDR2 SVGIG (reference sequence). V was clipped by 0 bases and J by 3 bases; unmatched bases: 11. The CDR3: CAWSVGRTGGFYNEQFF. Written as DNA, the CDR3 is TGTGCCTGGAGTGTAGGAAGAACGGGAGGCTTCTACAATGAGCAGTTCTTC.

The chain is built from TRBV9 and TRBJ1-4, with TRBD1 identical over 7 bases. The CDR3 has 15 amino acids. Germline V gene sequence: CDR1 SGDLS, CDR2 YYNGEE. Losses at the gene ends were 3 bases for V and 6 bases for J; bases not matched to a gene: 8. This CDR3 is CASSEGDRQYEKLFF. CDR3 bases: TGTGCCAGCAGCGAGGGGGACAGACAATATGAAAAACTGTTTTTT.

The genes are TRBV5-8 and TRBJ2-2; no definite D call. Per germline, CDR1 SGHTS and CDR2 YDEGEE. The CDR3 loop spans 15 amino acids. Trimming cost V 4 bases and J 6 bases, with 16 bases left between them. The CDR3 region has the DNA TGTGCCAGCAGCCCGCAGGTGTTGGTGGCCGGGGAGCTGTTTTTT. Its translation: CASSPQVLVAGELFF.

The CDR3 region has the DNA TGTGCCAGTAGCCTTGATCGGGGTAATCAGCCCCAGCATTTT. It specifies CASSLDRGNQPQHF. This sequence joins TRBV19 and TRBJ1-5; D unresolved. This CDR3 spans 14 amino acids. CDR1 is LNHDA, CDR2 SQIVND, per germline (reference sequence). Deletions cut 6 bases from V and 4 bases from J, with 13 bases between.

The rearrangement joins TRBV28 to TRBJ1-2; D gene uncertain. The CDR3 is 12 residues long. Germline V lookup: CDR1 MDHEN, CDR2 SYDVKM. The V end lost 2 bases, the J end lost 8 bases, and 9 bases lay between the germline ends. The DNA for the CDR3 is TGTGCCAGCAGTTTAGGAGGGATCGGCTACACCTTC. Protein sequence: CASSLGGIGYTF.

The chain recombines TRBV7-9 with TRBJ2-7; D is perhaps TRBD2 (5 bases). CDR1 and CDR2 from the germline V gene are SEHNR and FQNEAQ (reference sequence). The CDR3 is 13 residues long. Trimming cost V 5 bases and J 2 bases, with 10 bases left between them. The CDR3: CASSPGNPYEQYV. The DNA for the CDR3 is TGTGCCAGCAGCCCCGGGAACCCCTACGAGCAGTACGTC.

The CDR3 bases are TGTGCCAGCAGTCTACTAGCGCTCACAGATACGCAGTATTTT. Protein: CASSLLALTDTQYF. J is TRBJ2-3 and V is TRBV2; 7 nucleotides line up with TRBD2. Germline lookup yields CDR1 SNHLY and CDR2 FYNNEI. V shed 5 bases, J shed 2 bases, and the junction held 4 bases outside the gene matches. The CDR3 contains 14 residues.

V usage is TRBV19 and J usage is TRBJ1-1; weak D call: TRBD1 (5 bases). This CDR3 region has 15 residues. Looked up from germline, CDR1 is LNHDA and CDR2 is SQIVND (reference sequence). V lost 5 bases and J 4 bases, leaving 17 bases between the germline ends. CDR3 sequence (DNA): TGTGCCAGTAGTGTCCGACCAGGGTTGGGCACTGAAGCTTTCTTT. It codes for CASSVRPGLGTEAFF.

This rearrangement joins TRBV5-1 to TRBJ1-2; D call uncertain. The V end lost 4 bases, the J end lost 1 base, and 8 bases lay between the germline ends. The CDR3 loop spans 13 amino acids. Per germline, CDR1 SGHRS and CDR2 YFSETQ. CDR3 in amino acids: CASSPTINYGYTF. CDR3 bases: TGCGCCAGCAGCCCGACAATTAACTATGGCTACACCTTC.

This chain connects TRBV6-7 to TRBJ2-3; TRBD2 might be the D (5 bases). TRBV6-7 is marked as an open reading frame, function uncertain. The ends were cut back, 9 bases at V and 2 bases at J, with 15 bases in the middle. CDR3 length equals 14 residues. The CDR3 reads CARALAGNTDTQYF. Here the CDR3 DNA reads TGTGCCAGGGCCCTAGCCGGGAACACAGATACGCAGTATTTT.

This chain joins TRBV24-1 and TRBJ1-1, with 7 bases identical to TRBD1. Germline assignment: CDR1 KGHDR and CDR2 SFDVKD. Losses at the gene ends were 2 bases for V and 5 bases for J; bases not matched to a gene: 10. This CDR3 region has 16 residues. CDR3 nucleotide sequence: TGTGCCACCAGTGATTCCCGGGACAGCCCGAGAACTGAAGCTTTCTTT. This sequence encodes CATSDSRDSPRTEAFF.

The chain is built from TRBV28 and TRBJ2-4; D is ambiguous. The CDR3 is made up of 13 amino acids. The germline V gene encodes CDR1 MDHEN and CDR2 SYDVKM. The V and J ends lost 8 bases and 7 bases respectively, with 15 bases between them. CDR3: CASLGDPRNIQYF. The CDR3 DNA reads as TGTGCCAGCCTAGGAGACCCCCGGAACATTCAGTACTTC.

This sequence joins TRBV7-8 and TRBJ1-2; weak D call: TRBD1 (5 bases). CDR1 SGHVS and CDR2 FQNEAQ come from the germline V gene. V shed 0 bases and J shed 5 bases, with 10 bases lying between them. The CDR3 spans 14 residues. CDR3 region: CASSLAHRSYGYTF. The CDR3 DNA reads TGTGCCAGCAGCTTAGCGCACAGGAGTTATGGCTACACCTTC.

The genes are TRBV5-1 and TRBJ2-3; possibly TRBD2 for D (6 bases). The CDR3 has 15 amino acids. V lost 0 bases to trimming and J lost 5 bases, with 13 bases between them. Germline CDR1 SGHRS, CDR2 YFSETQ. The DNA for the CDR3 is TGCGCCAGCAGCTTGGTGACTAGTAGAGAAGATACGCAGTATTTT. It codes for CASSLVTSREDTQYF.

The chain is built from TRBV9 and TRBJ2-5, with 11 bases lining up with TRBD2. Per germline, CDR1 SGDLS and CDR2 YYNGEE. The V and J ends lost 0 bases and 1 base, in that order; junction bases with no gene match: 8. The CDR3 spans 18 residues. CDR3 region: CASSVALAGGPLQETQYF. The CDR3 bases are TGTGCCAGCAGCGTAGCGCTAGCGGGGGGACCCCTCCAAGAGACCCAGTACTTC.

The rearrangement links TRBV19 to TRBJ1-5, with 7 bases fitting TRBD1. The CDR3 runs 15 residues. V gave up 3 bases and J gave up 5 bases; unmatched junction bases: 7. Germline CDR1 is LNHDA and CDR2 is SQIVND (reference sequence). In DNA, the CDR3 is TGTGCCAGTAGTATGGAGGGACAGACCTATCAGCCCCAGCATTTT. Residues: CASSMEGQTYQPQHF.

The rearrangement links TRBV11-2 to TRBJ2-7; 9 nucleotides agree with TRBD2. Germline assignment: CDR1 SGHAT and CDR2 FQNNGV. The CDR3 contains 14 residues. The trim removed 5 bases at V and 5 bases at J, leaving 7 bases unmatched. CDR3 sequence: CASSLGGGRDEQYV. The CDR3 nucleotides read TGTGCCAGCAGCCTCGGCGGCGGGAGGGACGAGCAGTACGTC.

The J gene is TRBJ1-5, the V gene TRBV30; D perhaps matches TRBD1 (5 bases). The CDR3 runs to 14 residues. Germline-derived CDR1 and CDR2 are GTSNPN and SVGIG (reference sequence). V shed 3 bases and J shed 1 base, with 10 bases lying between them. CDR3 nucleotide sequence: TGTGCCTGGAGCCCGACAGCGAGCAATCAGCCCCAGCATTTT. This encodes CAWSPTASNQPQHF.

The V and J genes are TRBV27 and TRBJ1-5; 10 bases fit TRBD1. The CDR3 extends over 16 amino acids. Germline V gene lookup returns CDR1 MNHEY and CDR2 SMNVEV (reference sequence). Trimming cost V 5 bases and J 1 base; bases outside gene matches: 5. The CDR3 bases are TGTGCCAGCAGTCCCCTGGACAGGGGGAGCAATCAGCCCCAGCATTTT. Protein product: CASSPLDRGSNQPQHF.

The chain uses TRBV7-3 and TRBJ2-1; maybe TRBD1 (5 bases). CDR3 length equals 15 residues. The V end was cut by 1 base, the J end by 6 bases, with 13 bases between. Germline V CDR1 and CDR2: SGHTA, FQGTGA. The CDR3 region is CASSLRQGAANEQFF. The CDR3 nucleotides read TGTGCCAGCAGCTTAAGGCAGGGCGCAGCCAATGAGCAGTTCTTC. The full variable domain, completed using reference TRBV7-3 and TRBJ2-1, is GAGVSQTPSNKVTEKGKYVELRCDPISGHTALYWYRQSLGQGPEFLIYFQGTGAADDSGLPNDRFFAVRPEGSVSTLKIQRTERGDSAVYLCASSLRQGAANEQFFGPGTRLTVL.

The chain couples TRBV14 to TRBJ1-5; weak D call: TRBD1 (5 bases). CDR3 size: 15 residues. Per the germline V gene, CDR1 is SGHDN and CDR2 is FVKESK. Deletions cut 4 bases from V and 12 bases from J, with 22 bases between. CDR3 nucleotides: TGTGCCAGCAGCCTTTTGCAGGGCCCGGTCGGGGGCCAGCATTTT. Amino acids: CASSLLQGPVGGQHF.

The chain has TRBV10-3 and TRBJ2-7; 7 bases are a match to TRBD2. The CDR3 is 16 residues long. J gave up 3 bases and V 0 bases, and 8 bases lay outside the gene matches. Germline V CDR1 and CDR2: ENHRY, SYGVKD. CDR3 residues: CAISESGSGALYEQYF. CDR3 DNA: TGTGCCATCAGTGAGTCAGGAAGCGGGGCCCTCTACGAGCAGTACTTC.